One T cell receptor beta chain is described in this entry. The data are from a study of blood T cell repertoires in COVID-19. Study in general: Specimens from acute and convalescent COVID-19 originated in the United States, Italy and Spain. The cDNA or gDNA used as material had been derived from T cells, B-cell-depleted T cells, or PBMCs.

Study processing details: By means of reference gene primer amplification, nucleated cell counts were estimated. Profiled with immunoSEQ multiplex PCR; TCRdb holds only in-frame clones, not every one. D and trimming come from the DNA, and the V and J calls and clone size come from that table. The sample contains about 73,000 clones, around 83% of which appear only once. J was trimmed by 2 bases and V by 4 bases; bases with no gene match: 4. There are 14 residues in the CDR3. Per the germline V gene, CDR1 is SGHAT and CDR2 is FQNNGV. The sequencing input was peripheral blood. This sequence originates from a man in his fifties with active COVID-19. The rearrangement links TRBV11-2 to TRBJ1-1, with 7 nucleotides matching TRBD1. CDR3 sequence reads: CASSYGTVNTEAFF. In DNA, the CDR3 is TGTGCCAGCAGCTACGGGACAGTAAACACTGAAGCTTTCTTT.